The entry below describes one T cell receptor beta chain. No antigen is known for it. TCRdb re-called the RACE reads through MiXCR, storing one row per CDR3 protein. The table lists about 120,000 distinct CDR3 sequences, roughly 13% of them singletons, with less than 0.95% in the top ten. The time point here: patch test 1, 2 weeks after DPC sensitization. This sample's treatment: therapeutic diphenylcyclopropenone sensitization with weekly scalp DPC. The data were obtained in a study of human T cells and chemical hapten exposure. In the study overall: Application of 0.01% DPC to the upper back was done by patch test, with a reading at 6 days.

The length of the CDR3 is 14 residues. Per the germline V gene, CDR1 is SGHTA and CDR2 is FQGNSA. The J segment lost 3 bases and the V segment lost 3 bases, leaving 4 bases of the junction unmatched. Regarding the study as a whole: Having alopecia, donors may respond immunologically unlike healthy people.

This sequence joins TRBV7-2 and TRBJ1-1; 7 nucleotides line up with TRBD1. Sequenced material: whole blood, taken in connection with sensitization to the hapten diphenylcyclopropenone (DPC). This receptor was identified in a man aged 18 to 35 with alopecia areata. Some clones in this sample may be carry-over from other donors' samples. CDR3 region: CASSFRGPDTEAFF. CDR3 nucleotide sequence: TGTGCCAGCAGCTTTAGGGGGCCGGACACTGAAGCTTTCTTT.